This is a list of T cell receptor beta chains from one sample in a study of OX40 agonist ivuxolimab in advanced cancers. Profiling relied on immunoSEQ multiplex PCR, and the TCRdb table lists in-frame clones only, not all of them. The sample yields just under 60,000 clones, approximately 90% seen once. Sequencing was performed on CD4+ or CD8+ T cells sorted from blood, taken in a trial of the OX40 agonist ivuxolimab. The origin of the receptors is an adult with an advanced solid tumor such as melanoma, head and neck, liver or kidney cancer. CDR3s include the opening cysteine and the closing phenylalanine or tryptophan. Fields, in order: J gene, V gene, D gene, clone size, CDR3 DNA, CDR3 protein. D genes are given only for firm matches. The size field is filled for only some rows; it gives once, few, many or a size class.

>TRBJ2-1|TRBV4-2|TRBD2|.
TGTGCCAGCAGCCAAGAGGAGGGGACTAGCGGGAATGAGCAGTTCTTC
CASSQEEGTSGNEQFF
>TRBJ1-5|TRBV19|.|.
TGTGCCAGTAGCCCCCCAGGGGATCAGCCCCAGCATTTT
CASSPPGDQPQHF
>TRBJ2-7|TRBV28|TRBD2|.
TGTGCCAGCAGACCTCTAGCGGGAGGGCCGTACGAGCAGTACTTC
CASRPLAGGPYEQYF
>TRBJ1-1|TRBV6-6|.|.
TGTGCCAGCAACCTACAGGGGAACACTGAAGCTTTCTTT
CASNLQGNTEAFF
>TRBJ1-1|TRBV11-2|.|.
TGTGCCAGCAGCTTACGAAGTGGGGGAAACACTGAAGCTTTCTTT
CASSLRSGGNTEAFF
>TRBJ2-7|TRBV27|.|.
TGTGCCAGCAGTTTCGAGCGCCGGGTGGACGAGCAGTACTTC
CASSFERRVDEQYF
>TRBJ1-5|TRBV28|.|.
TGTGCCAGCAGCCGGGACCGGATCTCCAATCAGCCCCAGCATTTT
CASSRDRISNQPQHF
>TRBJ2-7|TRBV4-2|TRBD1|.
TGTGCCAGCAGCCAAATGGACAGGGACCACGAGCAGTACTTC
CASSQMDRDHEQYF
>TRBJ2-1|TRBV27|TRBD1|medium-sized
TGTGCCAGCAGTTACGGACAGGGGGCGCGATACAATGAGCAGTTCTTC
CASSYGQGARYNEQFF
>TRBJ2-7|TRBV5-4|TRBD2|.
TGTGCCAGCAGCTCGAATCCACTAGCGGGGGGTTACGAGCAGTACTTC
CASSSNPLAGGYEQYF
>TRBJ2-1|TRBV4-2|TRBD2|.
TGTGCCAGCAGCCAAGATATCACTAGCGGGAGCTACAATGAGCAGTTCTTC
CASSQDITSGSYNEQFF
>TRBJ2-7|TRBV4-1|TRBD1|.
TGCGCCAGCAGGCAAGGACAGGGCTCCTACGAGCAGTACTTC
CASRQGQGSYEQYF
>TRBJ1-2|TRBV2|TRBD1|.
TGTGCCGGACAGGGGATAGATGGCTACACCTTC
CAGQGIDGYTF
>TRBJ2-3|TRBV19|TRBD2|once
TGTGCCAGTAGTATAGGGGGACTAGGGACGCAGTATTTT
CASSIGGLGTQYF
>TRBJ2-7|TRBV11-1|.|few
TGTGCCAGCAGCTTAGGCAGCAGGGGATTCTTCGACGAGCAGTACTTC
CASSLGSRGFFDEQYF
>TRBJ2-7|TRBV7-9|.|.
TGTGCCAGCAGCTTAGGACTGCGAACCTACGAGCAGTACTTC
CASSLGLRTYEQYF
>TRBJ1-3|TRBV7-9|.|.
TGTGCCAGGGTACCGCCCTCTGGAAACACCATATATTTT
CARVPPSGNTIYF
>TRBJ2-7|TRBV6-1|TRBD1|.
TGTGCCAGCGCCCCGGGACAGGGATACGAGCAGTACTTC
CASAPGQGYEQYF
>TRBJ2-5|TRBV6-5|TRBD2|.
TGTGCCAGCAGTTACTCTGGGACTAGTATTTCAGAGACCCAGTACTTC
CASSYSGTSISETQYF
>TRBJ1-5|TRBV28|TRBD1|once
TGTGCCATCTCGAAAACGACACAGGGGTACAATCAGCCCCAGCATTTT
CAISKTTQGYNQPQHF
>TRBJ2-2|TRBV4-1|TRBD2|.
TGCGCCAGCAGCCAAGATTTGACTAGCGGTTACACCGGGGAGCTGTTTTTT
CASSQDLTSGYTGELFF
>TRBJ2-3|TRBV13|TRBD1|.
TGTGCCAGCAGCTTAGGACCAGGGGGAGCAGATACGCAGTATTTT
CASSLGPGGADTQYF
>TRBJ2-7|TRBV5-1|TRBD1|.
TGCGCCAGCAGCGCTGACCGGGACAGGGTGTGGGAGCAGTACTTC
CASSADRDRVWEQYF
>TRBJ2-1|TRBV27|.|.
TGTGCCAGCAGTTCGAGAGGGGATAATGAGCAGTTCTTC
CASSSRGDNEQFF